Following are 13 T cell receptor beta chains from one sample sequenced in a study of blood T cell repertoires in COVID-19 (dated by TCRdb to about 2020). The protocol used for the library was the immunoSEQ multiplex PCR assay. Here the immuneACCESS table is served through TCRdb, limited to in-frame sequences with V and J called. Missing clones are a known gap in these copies; in checked studies unresolved V genes cover under half, and the rest lacks a known reason. The sample records 160,000 or so clones, 75% to 85% of which are singletons. In total, the top ten clones hold approximately 0.5% of the sample. Sample: peripheral blood. These receptors all stem from a man aged 60 to 75 with acute or convalescent COVID-19.

CDR3 residues: CASSFRTGRRYEQYF. In DNA form, the CDR3 reads TGTGCCAGCAGTTTCAGGACAGGGCGGAGATACGAGCAGTACTTC. This chain uses TRBV28 with TRBJ2-7, with TRBD1 identical over 8 bases. CDR1 is MDHEN and CDR2 is SYDVKM in the germline V gene. The CDR3 runs to 15 residues. After removal of 3 bases from V and 4 bases from J, the junction contained 8 bases not matched to a gene.

This clone was picked up a small number of times. The chain is built from TRBV9 and TRBJ2-3; 8 bases match TRBD2. The ends lost 4 bases at V and 0 bases at J; junction bases unmatched: 7. Germline V gene lookup returns CDR1 SGDLS and CDR2 YYNGEE. The CDR3 covers 16 residues. The CDR3 region is CASSFRTSGSTDTQYF. The CDR3 nucleotides are TGTGCCAGCAGCTTTAGAACTAGCGGTAGCACAGATACGCAGTATTTT.

The V call is TRBV30, the J call TRBJ2-7; 7 nucleotides match TRBD2. CDR3 length: 11 amino acids. Trimming took 7 bases from V and 3 from J; bases not matched to a gene: 3. Germline CDR1 and CDR2: GTSNPN and SVGIG (reference sequence). For the CDR3, the DNA is TGTGCCTTGACGGGGGGCTACGAGCAGTACTTC. It encodes CALTGGYEQYF.

J is TRBJ2-7 and V is TRBV30, with a weak D call TRBD1 (5 bases). The ends were cut back, 3 bases at V and 11 bases at J, with 17 bases in the middle. The CDR3 has 12 amino acids. Germline CDR1 GTSNPN, CDR2 SVGIG (reference sequence). The CDR3 region has the DNA TGTGCCTGGAGCCCTACTGGCAGGGTTGAGTACTTC. Protein: CAWSPTGRVEYF.

The sample holds a few counts of this clone. The chain couples TRBV3-1 (or the pseudogene TRBV3-2) to TRBJ2-7; 11 bases fit TRBD2. J lost 2 bases, V lost 4 bases, and 7 bases had no gene match. Per germline, CDR1 LGHDT and CDR2 YNNKEL (reference sequence). This CDR3 comprises 16 residues. CDR3 region: CASSPRTSGSAYEQYF. The CDR3 DNA reads as TGTGCCAGCAGCCCCCGAACTAGCGGGAGCGCCTACGAGCAGTACTTC.

The rearrangement joins TRBV3-1 (or the pseudogene TRBV3-2) to TRBJ1-3, with D perhaps TRBD1 (5 bases). CDR3 length: 15 amino acids. CDR1 is LGHDT and CDR2 is YNNKEL in the germline V gene (reference sequence). Trimming removed 4 bases from V and 0 bases from J, with 10 bases in between. This CDR3 is CASSPPGGSGNTIYF. The CDR3 coding sequence is TGTGCCAGCAGCCCTCCGGGGGGCTCTGGAAACACCATATATTTT.

The chain combines TRBV19 with TRBJ1-5; TRBD1 is a possible D gene (6 bases). CDR3 length: 14 residues. V was trimmed by 7 bases and J by 3 bases, leaving 13 bases between them. From germline, CDR1 is LNHDA and CDR2 SQIVND (reference sequence). In nucleotides, the CDR3 is TGTGCCAGTACGCTAACAGGGCTCAATCAGCCCCAGCATTTT. It specifies CASTLTGLNQPQHF.

The chain couples TRBV5-6 to TRBJ2-5; D might be TRBD1 (6 bases). CDR3 size: 14 residues. Germline V gene data show CDR1 as SGHDT and CDR2 as YYEEEE. Trimming left V 0 bases short and J 5 bases short, with 11 bases between. For the CDR3, the DNA is TGTGCCAGCAGCTTGGACAGGGCAGGTGAGACCCAGTACTTC. Translating it yields CASSLDRAGETQYF.

The V and J genes are TRBV28 and TRBJ1-2; D is perhaps TRBD1 (6 bases). CDR1 and CDR2 from the germline V gene are MDHEN and SYDVKM. This CDR3 has 14 residues. V was pared by 5 bases and J by 2 bases, with 12 bases between. CDR3 loop: CASSASTGNYGYTF. The DNA of the CDR3 is TGTGCCAGCAGTGCGTCCACAGGGAACTATGGCTACACCTTC.

The chain joins TRBV21-1 to TRBJ1-4; the D call in the table, TRBD1, was not verified against the DNA. TRBV21-1 is labeled a pseudogene. The CDR3 loop spans 17 amino acids. The CDR3 loop reads CASSKGVRQTPNEKLFF. The DNA for the CDR3 is TGTGCCAGCAGCAAAGGCGTTAGACAAACGCCTAATGAAAAACTGTTTTTT.

This clone turned up a few times. The chain employs TRBV19 and TRBJ1-1, with a tentative D call TRBD1 (5 bases). The germline V gene encodes CDR1 LNHDA and CDR2 SQIVND (reference sequence). The CDR3 spans 14 residues. Trimming shortened V by 4 bases and J by 4 bases, and 13 bases separated the two germline ends. CDR3 in DNA: TGTGCCAGTAGTAAGGCGGTGGGGGGCACTGAAGCTTTCTTT. This codes for CASSKAVGGTEAFF.

In its sample, this clone was seen a few times. Here the CDR3 DNA reads TGTGCCACCAGCATGGCTGACATTAGCAATCAGCCCCAGCATTTT. The encoded protein is CATSMADISNQPQHF. The chain recombines TRBV15 with TRBJ1-5; D gene unclear. The CDR3 covers 15 residues. Germline assignment: CDR1 LNHNV and CDR2 YYDKDF (reference sequence). The V gene lost 4 bases and the J gene lost 0 bases, with 10 bases spanning the gap.

The genes are TRBV3-1 (or the pseudogene TRBV3-2) and TRBJ2-3; 10 bases map to TRBD2. The junction had 8 bases not matched to a gene; V was cut back by 2 bases and J by 6 bases. The CDR3 covers 16 residues. CDR1 and CDR2 from the germline V gene are LGHDT and YNNKEL (reference sequence). DNA of the CDR3: TGTGCCAGCAGCCAATCCCGGGCTAGCGGGAGTGATACGCAGTATTTT. The encoded protein is CASSQSRASGSDTQYF.